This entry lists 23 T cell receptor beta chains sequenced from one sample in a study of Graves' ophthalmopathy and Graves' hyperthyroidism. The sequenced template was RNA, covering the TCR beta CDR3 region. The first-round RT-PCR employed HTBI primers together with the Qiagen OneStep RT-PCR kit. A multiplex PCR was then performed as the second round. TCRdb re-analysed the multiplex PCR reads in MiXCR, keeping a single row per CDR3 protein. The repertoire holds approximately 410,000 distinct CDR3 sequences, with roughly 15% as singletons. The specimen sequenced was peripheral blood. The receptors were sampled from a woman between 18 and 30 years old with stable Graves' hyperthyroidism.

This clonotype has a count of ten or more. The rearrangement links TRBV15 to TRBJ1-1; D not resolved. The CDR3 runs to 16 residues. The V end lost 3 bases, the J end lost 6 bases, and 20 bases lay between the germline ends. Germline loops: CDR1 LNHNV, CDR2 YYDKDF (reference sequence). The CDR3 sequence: CATSSLEMGGSAEAFF. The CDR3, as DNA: TGTGCCACCAGCAGCCTTGAAATGGGAGGGAGCGCTGAAGCTTTCTTT. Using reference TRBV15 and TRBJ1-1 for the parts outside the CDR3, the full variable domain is DAMVIQNPRYQVTQFGKPVTLSCSQTLNHNVMYWYQQKSSQAPKLLFHYYDKDFNNEADTPDNFQSRRPNTSFCFLDIRSPGLGDTAMYLCATSSLEMGGSAEAFFGQGTRLTVV.

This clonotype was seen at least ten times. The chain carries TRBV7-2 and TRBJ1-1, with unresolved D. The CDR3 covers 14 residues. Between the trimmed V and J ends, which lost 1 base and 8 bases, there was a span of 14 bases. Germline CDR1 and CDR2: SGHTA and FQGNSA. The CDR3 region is CASSLGAPTSEAFF. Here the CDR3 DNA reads TGTGCCAGCAGCTTAGGGGCCCCCACATCCGAAGCTTTCTTT.

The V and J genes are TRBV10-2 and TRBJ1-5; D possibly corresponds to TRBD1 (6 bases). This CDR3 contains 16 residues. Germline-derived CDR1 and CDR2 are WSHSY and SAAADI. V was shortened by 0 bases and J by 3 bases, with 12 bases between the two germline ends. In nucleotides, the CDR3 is TGCGCCAGCAGTGAGTCGGGGGGCAGGGTCAATCAGCCCCAGCATTTT. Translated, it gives CASSESGGRVNQPQHF.

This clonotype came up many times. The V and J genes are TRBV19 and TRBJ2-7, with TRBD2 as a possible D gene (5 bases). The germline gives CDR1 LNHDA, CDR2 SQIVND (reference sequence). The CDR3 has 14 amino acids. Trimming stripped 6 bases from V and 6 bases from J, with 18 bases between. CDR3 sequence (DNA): TGTGCCAGTAGGGACCCTCGGGGAAGTGGCGAGCAGTACTTC. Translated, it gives CASRDPRGSGEQYF.

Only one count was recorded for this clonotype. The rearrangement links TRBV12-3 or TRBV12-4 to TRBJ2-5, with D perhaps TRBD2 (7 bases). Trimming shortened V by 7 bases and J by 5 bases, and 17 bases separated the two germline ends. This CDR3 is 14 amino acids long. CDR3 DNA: TGTGCCAGCATTATAGGGGGGGGGCTTGAGACCCAGTACTTC. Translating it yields CASIIGGGLETQYF.

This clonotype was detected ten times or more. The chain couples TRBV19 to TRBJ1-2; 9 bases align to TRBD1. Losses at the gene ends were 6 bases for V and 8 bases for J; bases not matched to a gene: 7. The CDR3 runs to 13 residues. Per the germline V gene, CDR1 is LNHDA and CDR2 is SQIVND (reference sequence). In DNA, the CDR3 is TGTGCCAGTAGCTACCGGGACAGGGTCGGCTACACCTTC. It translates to CASSYRDRVGYTF.

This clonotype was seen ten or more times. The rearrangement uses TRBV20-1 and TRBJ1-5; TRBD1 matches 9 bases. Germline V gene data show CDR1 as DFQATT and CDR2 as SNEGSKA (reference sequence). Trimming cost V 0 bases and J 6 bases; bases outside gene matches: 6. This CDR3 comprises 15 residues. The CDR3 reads CSARDGQGLVQPQHF. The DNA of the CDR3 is TGCAGTGCTAGAGATGGACAGGGGTTAGTTCAGCCCCAGCATTTT.

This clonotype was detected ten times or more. The DNA of the CDR3 is TGCGCCAGCAGCTTGGGGGGAAGGGGGAATTCACCCCTCCACTTT. This gives the protein CASSLGGRGNSPLHF. The chain links TRBV5-1 to TRBJ1-6; TRBD1 might be the D (6 bases). With 0 bases removed from V and 7 bases from J, the gap between germline ends came to 11 bases. This CDR3 is built from 15 residues. Germline lookup yields CDR1 SGHRS and CDR2 YFSETQ. Drawing the rest from reference TRBV5-1 and TRBJ1-6, the complete variable domain is KAGVTQTPRYLIKTRGQQVTLSCSPISGHRSVSWYQQTPGQGLQFLFEYFSETQRNKGNFPGRFSGRQFSNSRSEMNVSTLELGDSALYLCASSLGGRGNSPLHFGNGTRLTVT.

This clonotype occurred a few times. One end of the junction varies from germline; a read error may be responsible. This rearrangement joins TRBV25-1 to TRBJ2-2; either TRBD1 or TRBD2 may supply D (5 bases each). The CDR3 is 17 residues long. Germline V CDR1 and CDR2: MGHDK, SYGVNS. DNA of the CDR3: TGTGCCAGCAGTGAATTTCTGCTTGGGGTCGGGGCCGGGAAGCTGTTTTTT. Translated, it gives CASSEFLLGVGAGKLFF. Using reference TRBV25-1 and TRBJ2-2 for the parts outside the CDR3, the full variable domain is EADIYQTPRYLVIGTGKKITLECSQTMGHDKMYWYQQDPGMELHLIHYSYGVNSTEKGDLSSESTVSRIRTEHFPLTLESARPSHTSQYLCASSEFLLGVGAGKLFFGEGSRLTVL.

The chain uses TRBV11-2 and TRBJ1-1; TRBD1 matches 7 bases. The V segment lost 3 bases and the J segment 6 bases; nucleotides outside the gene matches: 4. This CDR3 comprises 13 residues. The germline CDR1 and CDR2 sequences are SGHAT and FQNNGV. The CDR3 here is CASSLAGTAEAFF. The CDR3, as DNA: TGTGCCAGCAGCTTGGCTGGGACAGCTGAAGCTTTCTTT.

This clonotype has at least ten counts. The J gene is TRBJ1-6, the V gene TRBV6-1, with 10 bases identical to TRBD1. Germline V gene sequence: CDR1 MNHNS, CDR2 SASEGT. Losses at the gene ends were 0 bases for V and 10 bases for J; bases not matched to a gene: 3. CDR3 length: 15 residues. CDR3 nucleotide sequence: TGTGCCAGCAGTGAAGCCGGGACAGGGGTCTCACCCCTCCACTTT. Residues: CASSEAGTGVSPLHF.

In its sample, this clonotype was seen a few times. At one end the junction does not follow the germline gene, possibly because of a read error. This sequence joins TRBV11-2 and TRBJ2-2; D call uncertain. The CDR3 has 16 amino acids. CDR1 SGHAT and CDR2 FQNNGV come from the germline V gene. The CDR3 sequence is CASSPYALGNAGELFF. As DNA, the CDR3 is TGTGCCAGCAGCCCCTACGCTCTGGGGAACGCCGGGGAGCTGTTTTTT.

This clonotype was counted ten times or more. The CDR3 protein is CASSLGRDAYEQYF. The CDR3 DNA reads as TGTGCCAGCAGCCTCGGCAGGGATGCCTACGAGCAGTACTTC. The chain recombines TRBV12-3 or TRBV12-4 with TRBJ2-7; perhaps TRBD1 as D (5 bases). V lost 6 bases to trimming and J lost 2 bases, with 14 bases between them. This CDR3 has 14 amino acids.

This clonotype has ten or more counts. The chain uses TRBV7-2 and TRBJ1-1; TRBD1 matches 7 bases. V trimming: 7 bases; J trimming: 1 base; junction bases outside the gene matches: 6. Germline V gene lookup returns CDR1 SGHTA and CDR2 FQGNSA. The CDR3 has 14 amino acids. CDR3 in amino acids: CASKQGQQNTEAFF. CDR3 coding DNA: TGTGCCAGCAAACAGGGACAGCAGAACACTGAAGCTTTCTTT. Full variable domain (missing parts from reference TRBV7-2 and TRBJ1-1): GAGVSQSPSNKVTEKGKDVELRCDPISGHTALYWYRQSLGQGLEFLIYFQGNSAPDKSGLPSDRFSAERTGGSVSTLTIQRTQQEDSAVYLCASKQGQQNTEAFFGQGTRLTVV.

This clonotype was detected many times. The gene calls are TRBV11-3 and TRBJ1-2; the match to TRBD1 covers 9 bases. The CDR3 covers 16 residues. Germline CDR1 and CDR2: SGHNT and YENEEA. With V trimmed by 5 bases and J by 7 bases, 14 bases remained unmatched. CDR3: CASSTTGTGSVPGYTF. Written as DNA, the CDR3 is TGTGCCAGCAGCACCACCGGGACAGGGAGTGTTCCTGGCTACACCTTC.

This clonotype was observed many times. The DNA for the CDR3 is TGTGCCAGCAGCCAAGAAGTCTCACGGGGGAGGGAGACCCAGTACTTC. Translating it yields CASSQEVSRGRETQYF. V is TRBV3-1 and J is TRBJ2-5, with D possibly matching TRBD2 (6 bases). CDR3 length equals 16 residues. V was trimmed by 0 bases and J by 5 bases, leaving 16 bases between them. Germline V gene data show CDR1 as LGHDT and CDR2 as YNNKEL (reference sequence).

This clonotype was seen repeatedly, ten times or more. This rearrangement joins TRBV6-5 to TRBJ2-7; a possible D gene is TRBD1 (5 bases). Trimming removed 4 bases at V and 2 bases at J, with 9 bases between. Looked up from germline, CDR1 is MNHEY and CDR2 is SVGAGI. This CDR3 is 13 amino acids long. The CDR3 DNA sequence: TGTGCCAGCAGTTCCAGGGAAACCTACGAGCAGTACTTC. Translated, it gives CASSSRETYEQYF.

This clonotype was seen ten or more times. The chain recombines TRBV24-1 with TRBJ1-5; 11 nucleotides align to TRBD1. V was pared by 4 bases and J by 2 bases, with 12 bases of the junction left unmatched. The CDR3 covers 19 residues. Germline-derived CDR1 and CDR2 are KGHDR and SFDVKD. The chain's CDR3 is CATSDSGTGGLGGNQPQHF. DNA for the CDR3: TGTGCCACCAGTGACTCCGGGACAGGGGGATTGGGCGGCAATCAGCCCCAGCATTTT.

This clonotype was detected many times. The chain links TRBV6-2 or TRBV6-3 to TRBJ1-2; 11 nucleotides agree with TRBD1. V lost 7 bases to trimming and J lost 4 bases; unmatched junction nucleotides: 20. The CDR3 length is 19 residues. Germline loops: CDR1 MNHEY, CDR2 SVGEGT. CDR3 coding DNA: TGTGCCAGCACTCCTAGGCCGGGGACAGGGGGAGTATTTGTCTATGGCTACACCTTC. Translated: CASTPRPGTGGVFVYGYTF.

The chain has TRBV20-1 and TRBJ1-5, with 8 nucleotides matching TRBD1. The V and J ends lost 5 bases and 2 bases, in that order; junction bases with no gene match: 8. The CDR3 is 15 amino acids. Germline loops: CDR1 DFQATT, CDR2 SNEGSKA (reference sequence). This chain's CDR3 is CSALDRVVGNQPQHF. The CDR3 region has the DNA TGCAGTGCTTTGGACAGGGTCGTCGGCAATCAGCCCCAGCATTTT.

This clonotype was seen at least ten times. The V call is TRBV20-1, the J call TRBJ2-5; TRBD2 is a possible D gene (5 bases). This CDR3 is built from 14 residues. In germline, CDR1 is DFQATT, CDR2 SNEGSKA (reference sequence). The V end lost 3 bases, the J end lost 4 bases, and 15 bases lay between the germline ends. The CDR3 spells CSARFGHGIETQYF. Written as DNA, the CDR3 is TGCAGTGCTAGGTTCGGGCACGGGATAGAGACCCAGTACTTC.

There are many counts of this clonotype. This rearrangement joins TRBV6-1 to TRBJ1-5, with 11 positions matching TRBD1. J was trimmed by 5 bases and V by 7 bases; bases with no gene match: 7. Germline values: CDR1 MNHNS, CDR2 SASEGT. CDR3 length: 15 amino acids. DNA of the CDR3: TGTGCCAGCACCTGGACAGGGGGCATTGATCAGCCCCAGCATTTT. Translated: CASTWTGGIDQPQHF.

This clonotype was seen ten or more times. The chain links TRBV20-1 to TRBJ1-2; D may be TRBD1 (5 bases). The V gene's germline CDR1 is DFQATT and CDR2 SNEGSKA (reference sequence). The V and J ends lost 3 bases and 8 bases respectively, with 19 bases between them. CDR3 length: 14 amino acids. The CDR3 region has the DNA TGCAGTGCTAGGATCGGACTGGCCGGGGCAGGCTACACCTTC. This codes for CSARIGLAGAGYTF.